This record concerns one TCR beta chain sequence. The sample is drawn from a study of blood T cell repertoires in COVID-19. Study background: Both acute and convalescent COVID-19 samples were obtained from the United States, Italy and Spain. Sample material is recorded as cDNA or gDNA derived from T cells, B-cell-depleted T cells, or PBMCs.

Authors' analysis steps: Cell counts per sample came from amplifying reference gene primers. Produced via immunoSEQ multiplex PCR; TCRdb's table is partial and in-frame only. V and J calls plus clone size are reproduced from that table; the DNA served to infer D and trimming. The sample has about 100,000 clones, around four fifths seen once; the top ten hold more than 20%. Germline CDR1 SEHNR, CDR2 FQNEAQ (reference sequence). Deletions cut 1 base from V and 15 bases from J, with 13 bases between. The CDR3 loop spans 12 amino acids. Sequenced sample: peripheral blood. The chain employs TRBV7-9 and TRBJ2-1; the D gene is possibly TRBD2 (5 bases). The clonotype was recovered from a man in his sixties with acute or convalescent COVID-19. This CDR3 is CASSLDSVWPFF. The CDR3 bases are TGTGCCAGCAGCTTAGATAGCGTGTGGCCGTTCTTC.